A selection of T cell receptor beta chains follows, all from one sample in a study of blood T cell repertoires in COVID-19. TCRdb's copy holds only in-frame clones and misses some; the assay was immunoSEQ multiplex PCR. The data contain approximately 150,000 clones, approximately 82% of them singletons. The sequencing sample was made of PBMCs or T cells enriched from blood (not recorded which). The origin of the receptors is a man aged 50 to 59 who had recovered from COVID-19. The CDR3 runs from the conserved cysteine through the conserved F or W. A D gene is named only where the DNA matches it firmly. Part of the rows lack a size; the others show once, few, many or a class for expanded clones.

abundance	j_gene	d_gene	v_gene	CDR3nt	CDR3aa
-	TRBJ2-1	-	TRBV11-3	TGTGCCAGCAGCTTAAACTTACAGGGCAATCACAATGAGCAGTTCTTC	CASSLNLQGNHNEQFF
-	TRBJ1-2	-	TRBV29-1	TGCAGCGTGCAAAGGTGGGAGATCTATGGCTACACCTTC	CSVQRWEIYGYTF
once	TRBJ2-5	TRBD1	TRBV5-4	TGTGCCAGCAGCTCCGGGACAGCCCAAGAGACCCAGTACTTC	CASSSGTAQETQYF
-	TRBJ2-1	TRBD2	TRBV9	TGTGCCAGCAGCGGCCACTTCGGGGGGGCCCTAAATGAGCAGTTCTTC	CASSGHFGGALNEQFF
-	TRBJ1-5	TRBD1	TRBV5-1	TGCGCCAGCAGTTCCTACAGGGGGGGGTATAGCAATCAGCCCCAGCATTTT	CASSSYRGGYSNQPQHF
-	TRBJ1-3	TRBD1	TRBV6-5	TGTGCCAGCAGTTACTCAAGACAGGGTTCTGGAAACACCATATATTTT	CASSYSRQGSGNTIYF
-	TRBJ2-3	TRBD2	TRBV4-2	TGTGCCAGCAGCCAAGCAGCGGGGGCCAACGCAATCTCAGATACGCAGTATTTT	CASSQAAGANAISDTQYF
-	TRBJ1-2	TRBD1	TRBV3-1/TRBV3-2	TGTGCCAGCAGCGCGCGACAGGGGAGATATGGCTACACCTTC	CASSARQGRYGYTF
-	TRBJ1-2	-	TRBV15	TGTGCCACCAGCGGGACTATTGGACAGAACGTCTATGGCTACACCTTC	CATSGTIGQNVYGYTF
-	TRBJ1-3	TRBD1	TRBV19	TGTGCCAGTAGAAGGGACAGGAGCTCTGGAAACACCATATATTTT	CASRRDRSSGNTIYF
-	TRBJ2-5	TRBD2	TRBV7-2	TGTGCCAGCAGCTCACCGGGACTACCCAAGCAAGAGACCCAGTACTTC	CASSSPGLPKQETQYF